These 24 T cell receptor beta chains originate from one sample sequenced in a study of blood T cell repertoires in COVID-19. Using immunoSEQ multiplex PCR, the repertoire was profiled, and TCRdb retains in-frame clones only, with some absent. The data contain around 190,000 clones, 80% to 90% of them singletons. Sequencing input: peripheral blood. The receptors originated from a man in his sixties or seventies with active or convalescent COVID-19.

The J gene is TRBJ2-2, the V gene TRBV10-3, with 12 bases fitting TRBD2. J was trimmed by 4 bases and V by 7 bases; bases with no gene match: 7. This CDR3 comprises 16 residues. Germline V gene data show CDR1 as ENHRY and CDR2 as SYGVKD. This CDR3 is CAINRLAGEGTGELFF. The CDR3 DNA reads TGTGCCATCAACCGACTAGCGGGAGAGGGCACCGGGGAGCTGTTTTTT.

The chain combines TRBV12-5 with TRBJ2-1; a possible D gene is TRBD1 (5 bases). The CDR3 sequence is 16 residues long. Trimming removed 0 bases at V and 0 bases at J, with 9 bases between. CDR1 LGHNT and CDR2 FRNRAP come from the germline V gene. The CDR3: CASGLVRQGSYNEQFF. The CDR3 DNA reads TGTGCTAGTGGTTTGGTAAGGCAGGGCTCCTACAATGAGCAGTTCTTC.

This chain joins TRBV6-5 and TRBJ1-1, with D possibly being TRBD1 (6 bases). The CDR3 loop spans 14 amino acids. V lost 4 bases and J 1 base, leaving 10 bases between the germline ends. Germline V lookup: CDR1 MNHEY, CDR2 SVGAGI. The CDR3 coding sequence is TGTGCCAGCAGTTTACAGGGTCCGAACACTGAAGCTTTCTTT. Translation: CASSLQGPNTEAFF.

DNA of the CDR3: TGTGCCAGCAGCTCCGGACAGGGGGCGGGCTACGAGCAGTACTTC. This translates into CASSSGQGAGYEQYF. The J gene is TRBJ2-7, the V gene TRBV11-3, with 11 bases lining up with TRBD1. Germline values: CDR1 SGHNT, CDR2 YENEEA. This CDR3 contains 15 residues. V shed 4 bases and J 3 bases; nucleotides not matched to a gene: 5.

The chain has TRBV7-6 and TRBJ1-5; no reliable D call. V dropped 2 bases and J dropped 5 bases, with 19 bases sitting between them. CDR1 is SGHVS, CDR2 FNYEAQ, per germline. There are 17 residues in the CDR3. The DNA of the CDR3 is TGTGCCAGCAGCTTAAAGCTCGGTAGGGCGGGTGATCAGCCCCAGCATTTT. Translating gives CASSLKLGRAGDQPQHF.

CDR3 region: CASSFMGNTIYF. The CDR3 nucleotides are TGTGCCAGCAGCTTTATGGGAAACACCATATATTTT. The chain has TRBV5-7 and TRBJ1-3, with D unclear. TRBV5-7 is reported as an ORF; its role is uncertain. V lost 2 bases and J 4 bases, leaving 4 bases between the germline ends. This CDR3 region has 12 residues.

This chain uses TRBV11-2 with TRBJ2-7, with TRBD1 as a possible D gene (5 bases). V was pared by 4 bases and J by 3 bases, with 13 bases between. The CDR3 spans 14 residues. CDR1 and CDR2 (germline): SGHAT, FQNNGV. CDR3 loop: CASSSGLRYYEQYF. Written as DNA, the CDR3 is TGTGCCAGCAGCTCAGGGCTGCGTTACTACGAGCAGTACTTC.

The chain links TRBV6-6 to TRBJ2-7; 8 positions match TRBD1. V shed 2 bases and J 3 bases; nucleotides not matched to a gene: 9. This CDR3 is built from 16 residues. Germline values: CDR1 MNHNY, CDR2 SVGAGI (reference sequence). The CDR3, as DNA: TGTGCCAGCAGTTACAAGGGGGCGGGGACAGGCTACGAGCAGTACTTC. Its translation is CASSYKGAGTGYEQYF.

V is TRBV5-8 and J is TRBJ1-2; D is perhaps TRBD1 (5 bases). The CDR3 consists of 15 residues. CDR1 is SGHTS and CDR2 is YDEGEE in the germline V gene. V was clipped by 1 base and J by 7 bases, with 17 bases between them. CDR3 sequence (DNA): TGTGCCAGCAGCTTGCCCCCCGCAGGGATCGGTGGCTACACCTTC. This sequence encodes CASSLPPAGIGGYTF.

V is TRBV5-4 and J is TRBJ1-4; tentative D call: TRBD1 (5 bases). The CDR3 spans 15 residues. From germline, CDR1 is SGHNT and CDR2 YYREEE (reference sequence). V was shortened by 4 bases and J by 8 bases, with 18 bases between the two germline ends. The CDR3 DNA reads TGTGCCAGCAGCCACGACAGCACCCGTGGAGAAAAACTGTTTTTT. This translates into CASSHDSTRGEKLFF.

The chain has TRBV4-3 and TRBJ2-1; maybe TRBD1 (5 bases). Germline V gives CDR1 LGHNA, CDR2 YSLEER. V dropped 0 bases and J dropped 5 bases, with 8 bases sitting between them. CDR3 size: 14 residues. CDR3 nucleotides: TGCGCCAGCAGCCAAGAGACAGAAAACAATGAGCAGTTCTTC. It is translated as CASSQETENNEQFF.

The chain has TRBV30 and TRBJ1-1, with 7 bases lining up with TRBD1. The germline gives CDR1 GTSNPN, CDR2 SVGIG (reference sequence). The V segment lost 1 base and the J segment 14 bases; nucleotides outside the gene matches: 10. The CDR3 has 12 residues. CDR3 region: CAWSARGAGGFF. The CDR3 DNA reads TGTGCCTGGAGTGCCAGGGGGGCTGGAGGGTTCTTT. The whole variable domain, filled in from reference TRBV30 and TRBJ1-1, reads SQTIHQWPATLVQPVGSPLSLECTVEGTSNPNLYWYRQAAGRGLQLLFYSVGIGQISSEVPQNLSASRPQDRQFILSSKKLLLSDSGFYLCAWSARGAGGFFGQGTRLTVV.

The chain links TRBV5-1 to TRBJ2-3, with TRBD2 as a possible D gene (6 bases). The germline CDR1 and CDR2 sequences are SGHRS and YFSETQ. The CDR3 consists of 16 residues. Trimming pared 2 bases from V and 0 bases from J, leaving 13 bases between. The CDR3 DNA reads TGCGCCAGCAGCTTCCGGGCGGGAACGAGCACAGATACGCAGTATTTT. It is translated as CASSFRAGTSTDTQYF. The whole variable domain, remainder taken from reference TRBV5-1 and TRBJ2-3, is KAGVTQTPRYLIKTRGQQVTLSCSPISGHRSVSWYQQTPGQGLQFLFEYFSETQRNKGNFPGRFSGRQFSNSRSEMNVSTLELGDSALYLCASSFRAGTSTDTQYFGPGTRLTVL.

V usage is TRBV5-4 and J usage is TRBJ2-5; D possibly corresponds to TRBD2 (6 bases). With 5 bases removed from V and 5 bases from J, the gap between germline ends came to 13 bases. Per germline, CDR1 SGHNT and CDR2 YYREEE (reference sequence). This CDR3 has 13 amino acids. The CDR3 coding sequence is TGTGCCAGCAGAATCTGGGGGGAGGAGACCCAGTACTTC. Its protein product is CASRIWGEETQYF.

The rearrangement links TRBV5-1 to TRBJ2-3; 15 positions match TRBD2. The germline gives CDR1 SGHRS, CDR2 YFSETQ. Trimming at V came to 5 bases and at J to 1 base, leaving 8 bases not matched to a gene. This CDR3 has 18 amino acids. The CDR3 DNA follows: TGCGCCAGCAGTCTAGGACTAGCGGGGGGGCCGCGCACAGATACGCAGTATTTT. Translation gives CASSLGLAGGPRTDTQYF. The full variable domain, its missing parts supplied by reference TRBV5-1 and TRBJ2-3, is KAGVTQTPRYLIKTRGQQVTLSCSPISGHRSVSWYQQTPGQGLQFLFEYFSETQRNKGNFPGRFSGRQFSNSRSEMNVSTLELGDSALYLCASSLGLAGGPRTDTQYFGPGTRLTVL.

V usage is TRBV18 and J usage is TRBJ2-1, with 8 nucleotides matching TRBD1. V lost 3 bases to trimming and J lost 2 bases; unmatched junction nucleotides: 9. Germline CDR1 is KGHSH and CDR2 is LQKENI. This CDR3 spans 17 amino acids. The CDR3 nucleotides are TGTGCCAGCTCACCCATAGGACAGGGCGGGCCCTACAATGAGCAGTTCTTC. Protein: CASSPIGQGGPYNEQFF.

This chain connects TRBV11-2 to TRBJ1-6, with 7 bases aligning to TRBD1. The V gene's germline CDR1 is SGHAT and CDR2 FQNNGV. Unmatched junction bases numbered 2, after V lost 2 bases and J lost 7 bases. The length of the CDR3 is 14 residues. CDR3 sequence reads: CASSLQGGNSPLHF. CDR3 in DNA: TGTGCCAGCAGCTTACAAGGGGGCAATTCACCCCTCCACTTT.

This chain connects TRBV4-3 to TRBJ2-3, with TRBD1 matching 8 bases. Germline lookup yields CDR1 LGHNA and CDR2 YSLEER. Losses at the gene ends were 4 bases for V and 2 bases for J; bases not matched to a gene: 8. This CDR3 has 16 residues. The CDR3 DNA sequence: TGCGCCAGCAGCCGCATCGGGACAGGATACACAGATACGCAGTATTTT. This gives the protein CASSRIGTGYTDTQYF.

The chain combines TRBV29-1 with TRBJ2-7; the D gene is possibly TRBD2 (6 bases). The CDR3 extends over 13 amino acids. Deletions cut 6 bases from V and 7 bases from J, with 19 bases between. The germline V gene has CDR1 SQVTM and CDR2 ANQGSEA. The DNA for the CDR3 is TGCAGCGTCACCCGGGACTTTTTGGGGGAGCAGTACTTC. Protein: CSVTRDFLGEQYF.

J is TRBJ1-3 and V is TRBV7-9; possible D gene TRBD1, 5 bases. This CDR3 spans 16 amino acids. Germline V gives CDR1 SEHNR, CDR2 FQNEAQ (reference sequence). V was shortened by 4 bases and J by 3 bases, with 16 bases between the two germline ends. CDR3 nucleotide sequence: TGTGCCAGCAGCTCCGGGGGTACAGGCCTTGGAAACACCATATATTTT. Encoded protein: CASSSGGTGLGNTIYF.

This clone was counted only a few times. The gene calls are TRBV7-2 and TRBJ2-7, with 8 positions matching TRBD1. After removal of 5 bases from V and 3 bases from J, the junction contained 9 bases not matched to a gene. This CDR3 region has 15 residues. CDR1 and CDR2 from the germline V gene are SGHTA and FQGNSA. CDR3 DNA: TGTGCCAGCAGCCCAACTAGGACAGGGAACTACGAGCAGTACTTC. Translated: CASSPTRTGNYEQYF.

The chain employs TRBV7-8 and TRBJ1-2; possibly TRBD1 for D (5 bases). V lost 1 base and J 3 bases, leaving 9 bases between the germline ends. CDR1 and CDR2 (germline): SGHVS, FQNEAQ. The CDR3 runs to 14 residues. DNA of the CDR3: TGTGCCAGCAGCTTAGACTGGGACTACTATGGCTACACCTTC. Amino acids: CASSLDWDYYGYTF.

The chain uses TRBV6-5 and TRBJ1-5; D unclear. This CDR3 comprises 13 residues. The germline V gene has CDR1 MNHEY and CDR2 SVGAGI. The germline V and J ends were trimmed by 6 bases and 2 bases, with 8 bases remaining between them. This CDR3 reads CASRLSGNQPQHF. The DNA of the CDR3 is TGTGCCAGCAGGCTCAGCGGCAATCAGCCCCAGCATTTT.

The chain is built from TRBV9 and TRBJ2-1; 9 bases are a match to TRBD2. The CDR3 consists of 15 residues. Trimming at V came to 0 bases and at J to 11 bases, leaving 9 bases not matched to a gene. Looked up from germline, CDR1 is SGDLS and CDR2 is YYNGEE. The CDR3 protein is CASSVGEREAPKQFF. The CDR3 DNA sequence: TGTGCCAGCAGCGTAGGGGAGCGGGAGGCCCCAAAGCAGTTCTTC.